Listed here are 15 T cell receptor beta chains from one sample, sequenced in a study of control samples from healthy donors and cancer patients. Some clones are missing from TCRdb's copy, which holds only in-frame ones; the method was immunoSEQ multiplex PCR. The profile shows 75,000 to 90,000 clones, roughly 90% of them singletons. Input material: blood. These receptors were taken from a man aged 50 to 59 in good health.

The CDR3 nucleotides read TGTGCCAGCAGCCAATACAGGGGGCGGTTTCAGCCCCAGCATTTT. Protein sequence: CASSQYRGRFQPQHF. The rearrangement links TRBV14 to TRBJ1-5; 9 nucleotides agree with TRBD1. The CDR3 runs to 15 residues. Looked up from germline, CDR1 is SGHDN and CDR2 is FVKESK. J gave up 6 bases and V 2 bases, and 5 bases lay outside the gene matches.

This clone was found once. V usage is TRBV6-6 and J usage is TRBJ1-6; 7 bases fit TRBD1. Germline CDR1 and CDR2: MNHNY and SVGAGI (reference sequence). V lost 7 bases, J lost 9 bases, and 9 bases stayed unmatched. The CDR3 is made up of 14 amino acids. The CDR3 here is CASNQQGRGSPLHF. CDR3 nucleotide sequence: TGTGCCAGCAACCAACAGGGGAGAGGTTCACCCCTCCACTTT.

The chain recombines TRBV27 with TRBJ2-6; D unresolved. The V gene lost 6 bases and the J gene lost 4 bases, with 7 bases spanning the gap. The length of the CDR3 is 13 residues. Germline loops: CDR1 MNHEY, CDR2 SMNVEV (reference sequence). The CDR3 here is CASRETGANVLTF. In DNA form, the CDR3 reads TGTGCCAGCAGGGAAACAGGGGCCAACGTCCTGACTTTC.

The V and J genes are TRBV6-5 and TRBJ2-7; D uncertain. The CDR3 is 11 residues long. The ends were cut back, 3 bases at V and 6 bases at J, with 6 bases in the middle. The germline V gene encodes CDR1 MNHEY and CDR2 SVGAGI. CDR3 amino acids: CASSYLVEQYF. The DNA for the CDR3 is TGTGCCAGCAGTTATTTAGTCGAGCAGTACTTC.

The chain links TRBV7-2 to TRBJ1-6; D not certain. The length of the CDR3 is 17 residues. V lost 3 bases and J lost 4, with 16 bases in between. The germline gives CDR1 SGHTA, CDR2 FQGNSA. CDR3 region: CASSLRAGFKYNSPLHF. The CDR3 coding sequence is TGTGCCAGCAGCTTGAGGGCAGGTTTTAAATATAATTCACCCCTCCACTTT.

V gene TRBV4-2 combines with J gene TRBJ1-6; D perhaps matches TRBD1 (5 bases). Germline V CDR1 and CDR2: LGHNA, YNFKEQ. The CDR3 runs to 15 residues. Trimming took off 1 base at V and 9 bases at J, with 13 bases between the two ends. CDR3 bases: TGTGCCAGCAGCCAAGCATGGGGGACCGGTTCACCCCTCCACTTT. Protein sequence: CASSQAWGTGSPLHF.

The genes are TRBV20-1 and TRBJ1-2, with D maybe TRBD1 (5 bases). This CDR3 region has 13 residues. CDR1 and CDR2 from the germline V gene are DFQATT and SNEGSKA (reference sequence). The germline V and J ends were trimmed by 3 bases and 3 bases, with 11 bases remaining between them. In DNA form, the CDR3 reads TGCAGTGCTAGTGGTAGGGGAGACTATGGCTACACCTTC. It specifies CSASGRGDYGYTF.

The chain carries TRBV30 and TRBJ1-2; D is possibly TRBD1 (6 bases). The V end was cut by 0 bases, the J end by 4 bases, with 15 bases between. This CDR3 has 15 residues. The germline CDR1 and CDR2 sequences are GTSNPN and SVGIG (reference sequence). As DNA, the CDR3 is TGTGCCTGGAGTGTAAGCAGGGGTGGTGCCTATGGCTACACCTTC. Residues: CAWSVSRGGAYGYTF. The full variable domain, its missing parts supplied by reference TRBV30 and TRBJ1-2, is SQTIHQWPATLVQPVGSPLSLECTVEGTSNPNLYWYRQAAGRGLQLLFYSVGIGQISSEVPQNLSASRPQDRQFILSSKKLLLSDSGFYLCAWSVSRGGAYGYTFGSGTRLTVV.

The rearrangement links TRBV7-2 to TRBJ2-1, with D unresolved. The CDR3 consists of 14 residues. The germline V gene has CDR1 SGHTA and CDR2 FQGNSA. V was trimmed by 6 bases and J by 0 bases, leaving 9 bases between them. CDR3 nucleotides: TGTGCCAGCAGTAGAGATTCCTCCTACAATGAGCAGTTCTTC. Its translation is CASSRDSSYNEQFF.

The chain combines TRBV27 with TRBJ1-4; D is ambiguous. V was trimmed by 5 bases and J by 8 bases, leaving 15 bases between them. The germline V gene has CDR1 MNHEY and CDR2 SMNVEV (reference sequence). This CDR3 region has 14 residues. CDR3 sequence: CASSKGGPPEKLFF. The CDR3 region has the DNA TGTGCCAGCAGTAAGGGAGGGCCCCCCGAAAAACTGTTTTTT.

The gene calls are TRBV7-6 and TRBJ1-4, with D possibly TRBD1 on 5 matching bases. With 3 bases removed from V and 5 bases from J, the gap between germline ends came to 13 bases. CDR1 is SGHVS and CDR2 is FNYEAQ in the germline V gene. CDR3 length: 15 residues. CDR3 coding DNA: TGTGCCAGCAGCTTGGGGGGGGGAGCGAATGAAAAACTGTTTTTT. The encoded protein is CASSLGGGANEKLFF.

This clone was counted between two and nine times. This chain joins TRBV4-1 and TRBJ2-7; TRBD1 might be the D (7 bases). Germline CDR1 MGHRA, CDR2 YSYEKL. The CDR3 extends over 14 amino acids. V was clipped by 3 bases and J by 2 bases, with 11 bases between them. The CDR3 loop reads CASSQEGATYEQYF. CDR3 in DNA: TGCGCCAGCAGCCAGGAGGGGGCTACCTACGAGCAGTACTTC.

The rearrangement links TRBV27 to TRBJ2-5; 9 positions agree with TRBD2. V lost 0 bases and J lost 2; bases outside the gene matches: 10. Germline lookup yields CDR1 MNHEY and CDR2 SMNVEV (reference sequence). The CDR3 extends over 18 amino acids. CDR3 loop: CASSLSSPAGGLQETQYF. The CDR3 DNA reads as TGTGCCAGCAGTTTATCGAGCCCAGCGGGGGGCCTACAAGAGACCCAGTACTTC.

The chain joins TRBV20-1 to TRBJ2-1; no firm D call. The CDR3 totals 11 residues. In germline, CDR1 is DFQATT, CDR2 SNEGSKA (reference sequence). V was pared by 7 bases and J by 5 bases, with 9 bases between. CDR3 amino acids: CSEGLDNEQFF. The CDR3 nucleotides read TGCAGTGAAGGGCTAGACAATGAGCAGTTCTTC.

The chain employs TRBV18 and TRBJ1-3; D unclear. Trimming pared 3 bases from V and 1 base from J, leaving 10 bases between. The CDR3 spans 15 residues. Germline loops: CDR1 KGHSH, CDR2 LQKENI. The CDR3 sequence: CASSPRSISGNTIYF. The CDR3 nucleotides are TGTGCCAGCTCACCGCGTTCGATATCTGGAAACACCATATATTTT.